This T cell receptor (beta chain) was documented in a study of regulatory T cells in long-lasting Graves disease. Indicated time point: newly diagnosed GD, antithyroid drugs for less than 3 months. Scientists built the TCR library using RNA that was extracted from PBMCs. It was an endocrinology department in Xi'an, China, that provided the patients. Both iRepertoire HTBI primers and Arm-PCR of CDR3 regions were used to build the TCR beta libraries. MiXCR, applied by TCRdb to the multiplex PCR reads, yields one record per CDR3 protein. The sample shows around 250,000 distinct CDR3 sequences, around 20% of them seen only once. Germline V gene data show CDR1 as LGHDT and CDR2 as YNNKEL (reference sequence). The CDR3 has 14 amino acids. The V and J ends lost 4 bases and 1 base, in that order; junction bases with no gene match: 2. At least ten counts were recorded for this clonotype. Its target is not known.

Findings and limits, study-wide: The study examined only peripheral blood, not thyroid tissue. Under persistent disease, TRBV28, TRBJ1-2 and TRBJ2-5 were used preferentially.

The specimen comprised peripheral blood mononuclear cells (PBMCs), sampled at new diagnosis, from a patient treated with antithyroid drugs. This TCR was recovered from a female donor with Graves disease. V usage is TRBV3-1 and J usage is TRBJ2-5, with 8 bases that match TRBD2. Here the CDR3 DNA reads TGTGCCAGCAGCCGACGGGGGGGCCAAGAGACCCAGTACTTC. Its protein is CASSRRGGQETQYF.